These T cell receptor beta chains were read from a single sample in a study of T cells after somatic rescue of genetic block. Sequencing used immunoSEQ multiplex PCR; TCRdb keeps in-frame clones, though not all of them. This sample carries 14,000 to 15,000 clones, roughly two thirds of them seen once, and the ten largest clones take around 14%. The source material was peripheral blood mononuclear cells (PBMCs). The receptors come from a boy aged 5 to 17. CDR3s include the opening cysteine and the closing phenylalanine or tryptophan. A D gene is named only where the DNA matches it firmly. Size values are once, few and many counts, or a class for expanded clones, and some rows have none.

CDR3 protein	CDR3 DNA	J gene	clone size	V gene	D gene
CASSLRTLNEQFF	TGTGCCAGCAGTCTTCGGACTCTCAATGAGCAGTTCTTC	TRBJ2-1	medium-sized	TRBV28	NA
CAWSYRDIYGYTF	TGTGCCTGGAGTTACAGGGACATCTATGGCTACACCTTC	TRBJ1-2	NA	TRBV30	NA
CASSLWKGETQYF	TGTGCCAGCAGTTTATGGAAAGGCGAGACCCAGTACTTC	TRBJ2-5	NA	TRBV27	NA
CASSRGVNYGYTF	TGTGCCAGCAGTCGAGGAGTTAACTATGGCTACACCTTC	TRBJ1-2	medium-sized	TRBV28	NA
CASTGLGGGAHQETQYF	TGCGCCAGCACCGGACTTGGGGGCGGTGCCCACCAAGAGACCCAGTACTTC	TRBJ2-5	NA	TRBV23-1	NA
CSAKSGTGAFYEQYF	TGCAGCGCTAAGTCCGGGACAGGGGCTTTCTACGAGCAGTACTTC	TRBJ2-7	NA	TRBV29-1	TRBD1
CASSSPGQGSYEQYF	TGTGCCAGCAGCTCGCCGGGACAGGGATCCTACGAGCAGTACTTC	TRBJ2-7	NA	TRBV11-1	TRBD1
CASSLRGLAGPSYEQYF	TGTGCCAGCAGTTTACGGGGGCTAGCGGGACCCTCCTACGAGCAGTACTTC	TRBJ2-7	NA	TRBV27	TRBD2
CASSYFQGTNEQFF	TGTGCCAGCAGTTATTTCCAGGGGACGAATGAGCAGTTCTTC	TRBJ2-1	NA	TRBV6-6	NA
CASSRQGANYGYTF	TGTGCCAGCAGCAGACAGGGAGCGAACTATGGCTACACCTTC	TRBJ1-2	few	TRBV6-5	TRBD1
CASSSLSSYNEQFF	TGTGCCAGTAGCAGCCTCAGCTCCTACAATGAGCAGTTCTTC	TRBJ2-1	NA	TRBV6-1	NA
CASSLIQREETQYF	TGTGCCAGCAGCTTAATCCAGCGGGAGGAGACCCAGTACTTC	TRBJ2-5	NA	TRBV28	TRBD2
CASSLGVWNTGELFF	TGTGCCAGTAGCCTTGGAGTTTGGAACACCGGGGAGCTGTTTTTT	TRBJ2-2	NA	TRBV19	NA
CASSVAGTGSTDTQYF	TGTGCCAGCAGTGTCGCCGGGACAGGGAGCACAGATACGCAGTATTTT	TRBJ2-3	NA	TRBV6-6	TRBD1
CASSPRLAGVSSYNEQFF	TGTGCCAGCTCACCAAGACTAGCGGGGGTTAGCTCCTACAATGAGCAGTTCTTC	TRBJ2-1	NA	TRBV18	TRBD2
CASSLDPGGGYTF	TGTGCCAGCAGCTTAGATCCAGGAGGGGGCTACACCTTC	TRBJ1-2	NA	TRBV7-3	NA
CSAPGPWGTGELFF	TGCAGCGCTCCGGGACCCTGGGGAACCGGGGAGCTGTTTTTT	TRBJ2-2	NA	TRBV29-1	NA
CASSLRGQQYF	TGTGCCAGCAGTTTACGGGGGCAGCAGTACTTC	TRBJ2-7	NA	TRBV28	NA
CASSPLLAGVNEQFF	TGTGCCAGCTCACCACTTCTAGCGGGAGTAAATGAGCAGTTCTTC	TRBJ2-1	NA	TRBV18	TRBD2
CSVEPHLAGGPGETQYF	TGCAGCGTTGAACCTCATCTAGCGGGAGGGCCCGGGGAGACCCAGTACTTC	TRBJ2-5	once	TRBV29-1	TRBD2
CATLGQGPTTGELFF	TGTGCCACACTAGGACAGGGGCCAACCACCGGGGAGCTGTTTTTT	TRBJ2-2	NA	TRBV6-6	TRBD1
CASSYGQGGEKLFF	TGTGCCAGCAGTTACGGACAGGGCGGTGAAAAACTGTTTTTT	TRBJ1-4	NA	TRBV6-6	TRBD1
CASSPRNQVSSYNEQFF	TGTGCCAGCTCACCACGTAACCAGGTTTCCTCCTACAATGAGCAGTTCTTC	TRBJ2-1	NA	TRBV18	NA
CASSFRDRGNSPLHF	TGTGCCAGCAGCTTCCGGGACAGGGGTAATTCACCCCTCCACTTT	TRBJ1-6	NA	TRBV5-6	TRBD1
CASSLAGGSYYEQYF	TGTGCCAGCAGCTTGGCGGGGGGCAGTTACTACGAGCAGTACTTC	TRBJ2-7	NA	TRBV5-5	NA
CASSPLGGPNYGYTF	TGTGCCAGCAGTCCTCTGGGTGGGCCTAACTATGGCTACACCTTC	TRBJ1-2	NA	TRBV28	NA
CASSLRGGYQETQYF	TGTGCCAGCAGCTTGCGGGGGGGATACCAAGAGACCCAGTACTTC	TRBJ2-5	NA	TRBV5-4	TRBD2
CASSWGLSGNTIYF	TGTGCCAGCAGTTGGGGGCTCTCTGGAAACACCATATATTTT	TRBJ1-3	NA	TRBV6-5	NA
CASSRGQKETQYF	TGTGCCAGCTCACGAGGACAGAAAGAGACCCAGTACTTC	TRBJ2-5	NA	TRBV18	NA
CASSLGRLGNYGYTF	TGTGCCAGCAGCTTGGGAAGGTTAGGGAACTATGGCTACACCTTC	TRBJ1-2	NA	TRBV5-4	NA
CASSWSTGAGEAFF	TGCGCCAGCAGCTGGTCTACGGGGGCAGGGGAAGCTTTCTTT	TRBJ1-1	NA	TRBV5-1	NA
CASSLAGALTYEQYF	TGTGCCAGCAGCTTGGCGGGGGCCTTAACCTACGAGCAGTACTTC	TRBJ2-7	NA	TRBV7-9	NA
CASSLRGGELFF	TGTGCCAGCAGCTTACGTGGAGGGGAGCTGTTTTTT	TRBJ2-2	few	TRBV7-3	NA
CATSGPRTSGAYNEQFF	TGTGCCACCAGCGGACCCCGGACTAGCGGGGCTTACAATGAGCAGTTCTTC	TRBJ2-1	NA	TRBV15	TRBD2
CASSVGTLADTQYF	TGTGCCAGCAGCGTCGGGACTTTGGCAGATACGCAGTATTTT	TRBJ2-3	NA	TRBV9	NA
CASSELGGVPDNEQFF	TGTGCCAGCAGTGAATTAGGAGGGGTCCCAGACAATGAGCAGTTCTTC	TRBJ2-1	NA	TRBV6-1	NA
CEHRDRELHYLDNEQFF	TGTGAACATAGGGACAGGGAACTCCACTACTTGGACAATGAGCAGTTCTTC	TRBJ2-1	NA	TRBV19	TRBD1
CAWRDDRGSGYTF	TGTGCCTGGAGAGATGACAGGGGCTCTGGCTACACCTTC	TRBJ1-2	few	TRBV30	TRBD1
CASSPGTVEQYF	TGTGCCAGCAGCCCTGGGACAGTCGAGCAGTACTTC	TRBJ2-7	NA	TRBV13	TRBD1
CASINLRDRTGANVLTF	TGTGCCAGCATCAATCTCCGGGACAGGACTGGGGCCAACGTCCTGACTTTC	TRBJ2-6	NA	TRBV5-6	TRBD1
CASQPARDRGITPNYGYTF	TGTGCCAGCCAGCCCGCCCGGGACAGGGGTATTACTCCAAACTATGGCTACACCTTC	TRBJ1-2	NA	TRBV21-1	NA
CASSAGTSGFSYEQYF	TGCGCCAGCAGCGCGGGGACTAGCGGGTTTTCCTACGAGCAGTACTTC	TRBJ2-7	NA	TRBV5-1	TRBD2
CASSSADRDDGYTF	TGTGCCAGCAGTTCCGCCGACAGGGATGATGGCTACACCTTC	TRBJ1-2	few	TRBV6-5	TRBD1
CASSSAGGVTDTQYF	TGCGCCAGCAGCTCAGCGGGGGGCGTCACAGATACGCAGTATTTT	TRBJ2-3	few	TRBV5-1	TRBD2
CASSLRLANQQFF	TGTGCCAGCAGCTTAAGACTAGCGAACCAGCAGTTCTTC	TRBJ2-1	few	TRBV7-2	TRBD2
CASSLARPRKGGELFF	TGTGCCAGCAGCTTAGCGAGGCCTAGGAAGGGCGGGGAGCTGTTTTTT	TRBJ2-2	NA	TRBV7-8	NA
CASRSREGYGYTF	TGTGCCAGCAGAAGCAGGGAAGGCTATGGCTACACCTTC	TRBJ1-2	NA	TRBV6-6	NA